A selection of T cell receptor beta chains follows, all from one sample in a study of blood T cell repertoires in COVID-19. Sequencing was performed with immunoSEQ multiplex PCR; in TCRdb, only in-frame clones are kept and a portion is missing. Among around 280,000 clones listed, approximately 86% were seen once. Specimen: peripheral blood. The receptors shown here come from a woman in her 30s who had recovered from COVID-19. Each CDR3 is given with its conserved first and last residue. D genes are given only for firm matches. Part of the rows lack a size; the others show once, few, many or a class for expanded clones.

length	D	J	size	V	CDR3	DNA
14	NA	TRBJ2-3	NA	TRBV5-4	CASSLVQATDTQYF	TGTGCCAGCAGCTTGGTCCAGGCCACAGATACGCAGTATTTT
13	TRBD1	TRBJ2-2	NA	TRBV5-1	CASQQGATGELFF	TGCGCCAGCCAACAGGGGGCCACCGGGGAGCTGTTTTTT
13	NA	TRBJ2-7	NA	TRBV4-1	CASSRDSLYEQYF	TGCGCCAGCAGCCGAGATTCCCTTTACGAGCAGTACTTC
15	TRBD1	TRBJ1-1	NA	TRBV7-9	CASSFHEGAFTEAFF	TGTGCCAGCAGCTTTCATGAGGGGGCTTTCACTGAAGCTTTCTTT
14	NA	TRBJ1-2	NA	TRBV6-6	CASSYSQGTYGYTF	TGTGCCAGCAGTTACTCACAGGGAACGTATGGCTACACCTTC
13	NA	TRBJ1-5	NA	TRBV27	CASSGGVGQPQHF	TGTGCCAGCAGTGGGGGGGTTGGCCAGCCCCAGCATTTT
16	NA	TRBJ2-1	once	TRBV9	CASSVDGAMGGNEQFF	TGTGCCAGCAGCGTAGATGGGGCAATGGGGGGAAATGAGCAGTTCTTC
15	TRBD2	TRBJ2-7	NA	TRBV28	CASSGGLAGVFEQYF	TGTGCCAGCAGTGGCGGACTAGCGGGAGTGTTCGAGCAGTACTTC
15	TRBD1	TRBJ1-2	NA	TRBV19	CASSPVGQGATGYTF	TGTGCCAGTAGTCCCGTCGGGCAGGGGGCGACTGGCTACACCTTC
17	TRBD1	TRBJ1-5	NA	TRBV28	CASSLGDRGRGNQPQHF	TGTGCCAGCAGTTTAGGGGACAGGGGGCGAGGCAATCAGCCCCAGCATTTT
14	NA	TRBJ1-2	NA	TRBV7-2	CASSGRGGNYGYTF	TGTGCCAGCAGCGGACGGGGAGGGAACTATGGCTACACCTTC
16	NA	TRBJ1-6	few	TRBV6-1	CASSGKAVGAGAPLHF	TGTGCCAGCAGTGGGAAGGCGGTCGGAGCCGGGGCACCCCTCCACTTT
16	NA	TRBJ2-2	NA	TRBV11-2	CASSPDSRIGTGELFF	TGTGCCAGCAGCCCCGATAGCCGAATCGGGACCGGGGAGCTGTTTTTT
15	TRBD1	TRBJ1-2	NA	TRBV5-1	CATAWDRGQNYGYTF	TGCGCCACCGCCTGGGACAGGGGACAAAACTATGGCTACACCTTC
13	NA	TRBJ1-3	NA	TRBV5-1	CASSNRSGNTIYF	TGCGCCAGCTCTAATCGCTCTGGAAACACCATATATTTT
15	NA	TRBJ2-3	NA	TRBV7-2	CASSPNRVRGDTQYF	TGTGCCAGCAGCCCCAACAGGGTTCGCGGAGATACGCAGTATTTT